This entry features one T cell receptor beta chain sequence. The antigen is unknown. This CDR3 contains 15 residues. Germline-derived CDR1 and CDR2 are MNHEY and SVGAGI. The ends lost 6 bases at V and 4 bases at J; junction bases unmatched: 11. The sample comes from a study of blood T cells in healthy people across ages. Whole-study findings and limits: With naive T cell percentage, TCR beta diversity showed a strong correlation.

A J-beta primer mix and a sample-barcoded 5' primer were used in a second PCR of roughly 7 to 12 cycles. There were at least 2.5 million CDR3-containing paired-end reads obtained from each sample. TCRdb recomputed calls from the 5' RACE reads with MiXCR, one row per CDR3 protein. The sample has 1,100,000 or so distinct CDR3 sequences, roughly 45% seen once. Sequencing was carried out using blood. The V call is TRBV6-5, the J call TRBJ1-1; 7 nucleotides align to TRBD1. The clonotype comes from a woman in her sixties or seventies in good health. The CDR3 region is CASSPLTGLTTEAFF. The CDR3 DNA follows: TGTGCCAGCAGCCCATTGACAGGGCTAACCACTGAAGCTTTCTTT.